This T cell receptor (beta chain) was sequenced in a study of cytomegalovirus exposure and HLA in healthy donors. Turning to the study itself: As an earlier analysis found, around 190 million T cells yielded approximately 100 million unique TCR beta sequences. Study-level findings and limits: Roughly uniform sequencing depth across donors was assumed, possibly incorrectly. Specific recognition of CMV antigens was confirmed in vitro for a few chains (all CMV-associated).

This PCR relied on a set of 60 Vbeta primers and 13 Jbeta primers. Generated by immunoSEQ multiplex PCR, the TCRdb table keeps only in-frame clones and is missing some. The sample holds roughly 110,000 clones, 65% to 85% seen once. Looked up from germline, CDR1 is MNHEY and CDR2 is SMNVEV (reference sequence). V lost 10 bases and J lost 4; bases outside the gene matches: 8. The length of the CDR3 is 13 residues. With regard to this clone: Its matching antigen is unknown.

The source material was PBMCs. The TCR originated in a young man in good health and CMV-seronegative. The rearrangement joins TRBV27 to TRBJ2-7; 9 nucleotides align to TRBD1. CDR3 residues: CATRGTGRYEQYF. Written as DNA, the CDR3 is TGTGCCACCCGGGGGACAGGGCGGTACGAGCAGTACTTC.